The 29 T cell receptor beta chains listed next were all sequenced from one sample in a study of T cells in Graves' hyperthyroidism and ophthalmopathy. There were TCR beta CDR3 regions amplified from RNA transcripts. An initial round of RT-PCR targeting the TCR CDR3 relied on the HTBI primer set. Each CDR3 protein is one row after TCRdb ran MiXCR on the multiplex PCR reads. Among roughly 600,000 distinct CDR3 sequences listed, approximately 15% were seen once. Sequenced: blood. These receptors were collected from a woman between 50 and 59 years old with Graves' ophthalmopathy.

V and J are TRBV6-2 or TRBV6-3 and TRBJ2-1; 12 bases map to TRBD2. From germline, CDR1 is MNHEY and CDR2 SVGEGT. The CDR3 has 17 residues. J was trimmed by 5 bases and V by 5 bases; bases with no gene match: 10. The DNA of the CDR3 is TGTGCCAGCAGTGCGGCCAGACTAGCGGGAGCCGACAATGAGCAGTTCTTC. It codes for CASSAARLAGADNEQFF.

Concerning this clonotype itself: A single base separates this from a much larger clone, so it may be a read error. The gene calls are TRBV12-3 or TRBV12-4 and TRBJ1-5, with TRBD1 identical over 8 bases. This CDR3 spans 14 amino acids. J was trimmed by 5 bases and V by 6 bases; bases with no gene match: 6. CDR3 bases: TGTGCCAGCAGCGCTCACAGGGGGGATCAGCCCCAGCATTTT. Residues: CASSAHRGDQPQHF.

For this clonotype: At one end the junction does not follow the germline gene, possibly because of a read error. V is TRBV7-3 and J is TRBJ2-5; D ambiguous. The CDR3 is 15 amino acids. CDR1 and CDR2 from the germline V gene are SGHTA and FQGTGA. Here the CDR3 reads CVSSLKGRPGETQYF. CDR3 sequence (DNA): TGTGTCAGCAGCTTAAAAGGGCGTCCGGGAGAGACCCAGTACTTC.

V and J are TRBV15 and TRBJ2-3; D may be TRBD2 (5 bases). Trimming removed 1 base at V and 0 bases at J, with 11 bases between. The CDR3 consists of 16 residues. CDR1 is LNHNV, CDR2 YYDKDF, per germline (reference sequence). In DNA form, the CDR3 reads TGTGCCACCAGCAGAGGCGGACTTTCTAGCACAGATACGCAGTATTTT. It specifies CATSRGGLSSTDTQYF. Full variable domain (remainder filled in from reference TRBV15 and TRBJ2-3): DAMVIQNPRYQVTQFGKPVTLSCSQTLNHNVMYWYQQKSSQAPKLLFHYYDKDFNNEADTPDNFQSRRPNTSFCFLDIRSPGLGDTAMYLCATSRGGLSSTDTQYFGPGTRLTVL.

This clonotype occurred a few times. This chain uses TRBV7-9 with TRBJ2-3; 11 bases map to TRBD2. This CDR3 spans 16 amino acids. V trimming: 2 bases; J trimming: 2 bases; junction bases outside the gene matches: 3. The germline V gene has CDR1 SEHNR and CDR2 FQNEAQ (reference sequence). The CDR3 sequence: CASSLLAGGVTDTQYF. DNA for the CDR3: TGTGCCAGCAGCTTATTAGCGGGAGGGGTCACAGATACGCAGTATTTT.

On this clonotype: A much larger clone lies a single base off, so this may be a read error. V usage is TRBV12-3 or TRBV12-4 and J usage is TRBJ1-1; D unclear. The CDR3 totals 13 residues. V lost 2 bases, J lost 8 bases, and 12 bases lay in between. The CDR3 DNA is TGTGCCAGCAGTTTACCACCAGGATTAGAAGCTTTCTTT. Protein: CASSLPPGLEAFF.

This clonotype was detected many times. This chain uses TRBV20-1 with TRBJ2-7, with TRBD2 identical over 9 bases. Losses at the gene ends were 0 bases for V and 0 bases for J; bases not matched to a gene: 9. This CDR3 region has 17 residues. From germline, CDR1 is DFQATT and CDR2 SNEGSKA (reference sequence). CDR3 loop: CSARDRLLAGGSYEQYF. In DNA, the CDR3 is TGCAGTGCTAGAGATCGATTACTAGCGGGTGGCTCCTACGAGCAGTACTTC.

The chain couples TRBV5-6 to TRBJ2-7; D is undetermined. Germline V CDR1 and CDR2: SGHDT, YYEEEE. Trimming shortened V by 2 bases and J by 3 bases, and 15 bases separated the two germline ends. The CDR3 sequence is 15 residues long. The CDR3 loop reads CASSFWQRSLYEQYF. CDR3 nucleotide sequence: TGTGCCAGCAGCTTCTGGCAGAGGAGCCTCTACGAGCAGTACTTC.

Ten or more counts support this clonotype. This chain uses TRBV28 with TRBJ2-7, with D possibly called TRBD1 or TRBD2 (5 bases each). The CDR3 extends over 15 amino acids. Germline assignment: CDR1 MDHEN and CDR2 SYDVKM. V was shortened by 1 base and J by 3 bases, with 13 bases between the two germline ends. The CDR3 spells CASSLYAGTYYEQYF. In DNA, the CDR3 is TGTGCCAGCAGTTTATACGCAGGGACCTACTACGAGCAGTACTTC.

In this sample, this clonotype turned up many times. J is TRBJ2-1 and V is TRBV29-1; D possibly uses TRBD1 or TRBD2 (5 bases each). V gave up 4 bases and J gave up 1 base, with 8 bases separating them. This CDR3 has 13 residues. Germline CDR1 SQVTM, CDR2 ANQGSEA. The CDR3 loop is CSVAGASYNEQFF. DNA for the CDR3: TGCAGCGTTGCCGGGGCGTCCTACAATGAGCAGTTCTTC.

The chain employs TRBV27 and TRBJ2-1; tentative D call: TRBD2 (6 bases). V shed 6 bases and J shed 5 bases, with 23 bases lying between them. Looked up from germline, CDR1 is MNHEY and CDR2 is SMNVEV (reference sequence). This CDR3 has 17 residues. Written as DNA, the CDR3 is TGTGCCAGCAGCCACCCCTACCCGGGACTTAAAGACAATGAGCAGTTCTTC. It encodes CASSHPYPGLKDNEQFF.

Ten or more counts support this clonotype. CDR3 nucleotides: TGCAGTGCTAGAGTCCAGGGGGGGGCCTACAATGAGCAGTTCTTC. Its protein product is CSARVQGGAYNEQFF. The chain combines TRBV20-1 with TRBJ2-1, with D perhaps given as TRBD1 or TRBD2 (7 bases each). Germline V gene lookup returns CDR1 DFQATT and CDR2 SNEGSKA (reference sequence). V gave up 1 base and J gave up 2 bases, with 12 bases separating them. CDR3 size: 15 residues.

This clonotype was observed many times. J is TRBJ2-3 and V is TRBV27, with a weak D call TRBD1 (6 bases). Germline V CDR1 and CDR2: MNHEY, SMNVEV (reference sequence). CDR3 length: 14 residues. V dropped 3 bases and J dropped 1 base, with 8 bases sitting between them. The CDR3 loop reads CASSFRQGTDTQYF. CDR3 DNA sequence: TGTGCCAGCAGTTTCCGACAGGGCACAGATACGCAGTATTTT.

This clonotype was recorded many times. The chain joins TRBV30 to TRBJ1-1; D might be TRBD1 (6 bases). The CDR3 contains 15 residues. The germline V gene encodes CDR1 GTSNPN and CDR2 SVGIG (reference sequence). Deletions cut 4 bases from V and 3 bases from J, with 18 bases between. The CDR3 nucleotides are TGTGCCTGGACCGACGGGAGGGGGAGGGACACTGAAGCTTTCTTT. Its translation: CAWTDGRGRDTEAFF.

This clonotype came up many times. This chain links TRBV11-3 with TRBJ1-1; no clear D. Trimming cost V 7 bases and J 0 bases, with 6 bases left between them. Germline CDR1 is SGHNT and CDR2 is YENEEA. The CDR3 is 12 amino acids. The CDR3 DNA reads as TGTGCCAGCAAGGACTTGAACACTGAAGCTTTCTTT. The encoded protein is CASKDLNTEAFF.

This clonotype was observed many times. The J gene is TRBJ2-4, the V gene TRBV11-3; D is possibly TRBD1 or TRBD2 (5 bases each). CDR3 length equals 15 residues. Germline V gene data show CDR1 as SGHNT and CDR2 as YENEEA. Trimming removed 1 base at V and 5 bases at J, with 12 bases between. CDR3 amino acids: CASSLGGRNQNIQYF. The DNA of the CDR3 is TGTGCCAGCAGCTTAGGGGGACGGAACCAAAACATTCAGTACTTC.

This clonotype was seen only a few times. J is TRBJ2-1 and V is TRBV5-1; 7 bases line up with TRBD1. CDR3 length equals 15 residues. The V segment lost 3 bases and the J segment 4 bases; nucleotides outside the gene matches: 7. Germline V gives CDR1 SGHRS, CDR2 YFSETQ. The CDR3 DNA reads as TGCGCCAGCAGCTCGCAGGGACAGATTTACAATGAGCAGTTCTTC. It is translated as CASSSQGQIYNEQFF.

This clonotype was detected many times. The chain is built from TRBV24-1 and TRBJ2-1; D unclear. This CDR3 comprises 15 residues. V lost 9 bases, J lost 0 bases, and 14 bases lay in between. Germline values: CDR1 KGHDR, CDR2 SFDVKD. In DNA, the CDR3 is TGTGCCACCCGTCCCCAAGTGAACTCCTACAATGAGCAGTTCTTC. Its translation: CATRPQVNSYNEQFF.

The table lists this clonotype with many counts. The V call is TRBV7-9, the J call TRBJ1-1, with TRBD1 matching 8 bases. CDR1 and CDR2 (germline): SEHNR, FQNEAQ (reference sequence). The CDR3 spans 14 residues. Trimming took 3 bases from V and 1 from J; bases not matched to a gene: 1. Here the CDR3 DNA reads TGTGCCAGCAGCTTCGGACAGGGGAACACTGAAGCTTTCTTT. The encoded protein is CASSFGQGNTEAFF.

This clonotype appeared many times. The CDR3 DNA is TGCAGTGCTATTGATCTAGCGGGAGGGCCCTCTAAACGGAATGAGCAGTTCTTC. Protein: CSAIDLAGGPSKRNEQFF. The chain links TRBV20-1 to TRBJ2-1, with 12 bases identical to TRBD2. The CDR3 has 18 residues. V dropped 4 bases and J dropped 7; count of bases not matched to a gene: 17. CDR1 and CDR2 (germline): DFQATT, SNEGSKA (reference sequence).

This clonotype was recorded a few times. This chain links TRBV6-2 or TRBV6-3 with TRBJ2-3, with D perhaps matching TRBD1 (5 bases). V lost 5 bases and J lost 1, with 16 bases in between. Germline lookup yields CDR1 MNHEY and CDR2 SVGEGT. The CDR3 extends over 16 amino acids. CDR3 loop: CASSNPRQGRTDTQYF. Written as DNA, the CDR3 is TGTGCCAGCAGTAACCCTCGTCAGGGCCGCACAGATACGCAGTATTTT.

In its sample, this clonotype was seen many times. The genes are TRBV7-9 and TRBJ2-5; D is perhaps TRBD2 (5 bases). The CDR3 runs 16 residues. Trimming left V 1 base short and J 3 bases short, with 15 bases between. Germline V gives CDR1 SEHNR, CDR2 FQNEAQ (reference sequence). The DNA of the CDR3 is TGTGCCAGCAGCTTAGGATATTGGAGGAAGGAAGAGACCCAGTACTTC. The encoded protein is CASSLGYWRKEETQYF.

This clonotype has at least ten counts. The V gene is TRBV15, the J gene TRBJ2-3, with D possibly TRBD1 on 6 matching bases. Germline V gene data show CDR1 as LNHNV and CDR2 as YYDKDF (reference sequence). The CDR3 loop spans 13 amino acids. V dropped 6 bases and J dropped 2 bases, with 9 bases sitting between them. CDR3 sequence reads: CATRGHTTDTQYF. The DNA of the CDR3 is TGTGCCACCAGGGGACACACCACAGATACGCAGTATTTT. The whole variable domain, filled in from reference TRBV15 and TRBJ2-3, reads DAMVIQNPRYQVTQFGKPVTLSCSQTLNHNVMYWYQQKSSQAPKLLFHYYDKDFNNEADTPDNFQSRRPNTSFCFLDIRSPGLGDTAMYLCATRGHTTDTQYFGPGTRLTVL.

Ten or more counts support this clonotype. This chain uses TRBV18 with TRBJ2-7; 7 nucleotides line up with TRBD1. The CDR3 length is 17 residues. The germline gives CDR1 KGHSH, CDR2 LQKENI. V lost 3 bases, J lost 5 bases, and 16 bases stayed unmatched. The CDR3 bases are TGTGCCAGCTCACCCCCCCGCCCACACAGACAGGGCAACGAGCAGTACTTC. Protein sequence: CASSPPRPHRQGNEQYF.

CDR3 DNA: TGTGCCAGCAGTTTGAGGCCTAGCGGATGGGCTAACACCAAAAACATTCAGTACTTC. Protein: CASSLRPSGWANTKNIQYF. The genes are TRBV5-4 and TRBJ2-4; 7 bases line up with TRBD2. The CDR3 spans 19 residues. V shed 5 bases and J 2 bases; nucleotides not matched to a gene: 19. CDR1 and CDR2 (germline): SGHNT, YYREEE (reference sequence).

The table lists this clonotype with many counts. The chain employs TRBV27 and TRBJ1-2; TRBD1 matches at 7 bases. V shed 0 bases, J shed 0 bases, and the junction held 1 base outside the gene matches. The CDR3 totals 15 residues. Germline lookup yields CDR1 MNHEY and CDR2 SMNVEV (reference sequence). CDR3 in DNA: TGTGCCAGCAGTTTATCGGGGACAGCTAACTATGGCTACACCTTC. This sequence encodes CASSLSGTANYGYTF.

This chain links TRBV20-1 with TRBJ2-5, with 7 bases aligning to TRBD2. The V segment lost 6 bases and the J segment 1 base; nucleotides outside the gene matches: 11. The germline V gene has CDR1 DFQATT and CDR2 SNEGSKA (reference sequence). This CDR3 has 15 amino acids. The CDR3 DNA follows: TGCAGTGCCCACCGGTGGGGGGGTATCCAAGAGACCCAGTACTTC. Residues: CSAHRWGGIQETQYF.

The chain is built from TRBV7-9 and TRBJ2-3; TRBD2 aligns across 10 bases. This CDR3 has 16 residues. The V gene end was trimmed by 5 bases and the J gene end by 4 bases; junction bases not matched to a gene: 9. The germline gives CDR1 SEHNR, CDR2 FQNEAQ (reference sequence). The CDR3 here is CASSRSGLALADTQYF. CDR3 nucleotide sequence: TGTGCCAGCAGCCGTTCGGGACTAGCGTTGGCAGATACGCAGTATTTT. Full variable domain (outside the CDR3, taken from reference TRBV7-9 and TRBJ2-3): DTGVSQNPRHKITKRGQNVTFRCDPISEHNRLYWYRQTLGQGPEFLTYFQNEAQLEKSRLLSDRFSAERPKGSFSTLEIQRTEQGDSAMYLCASSRSGLALADTQYFGPGTRLTVL.

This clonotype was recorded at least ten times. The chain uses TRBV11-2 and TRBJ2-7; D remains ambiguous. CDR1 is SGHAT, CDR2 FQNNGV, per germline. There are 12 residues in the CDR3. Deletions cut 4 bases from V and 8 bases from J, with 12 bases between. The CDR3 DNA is TGTGCCAGCAGCTCAACCGCCACCAAGCAGTACTTC. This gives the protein CASSSTATKQYF.